This T cell receptor (beta chain) was captured by sequencing in a study of PD-1 blockade in classical Hodgkin lymphoma. Study results and caveats: Lower baseline TCR diversity was reported for newly diagnosed patients than for healthy donors.

Sequenced by immunoSEQ multiplex PCR; TCRdb stores in-frame clones only, minus some. The sample includes tens of thousands of clones, over 85% of them seen just once. Described time point: cycle 4 day 1 (C4D1), after five to seven weeks of nivolumab. Relapse after autologous stem cell transplantation occurred in every patient, and brentuximab vedotin exposure varied. Germline loops: CDR1 MNHNS, CDR2 SASEGT. This CDR3 spans 12 amino acids. The ends were cut back, 8 bases at V and 8 bases at J, with 15 bases in the middle. In the case of this clone: Its antigen is not identified.

The TCR sequence derives from a human donor with classical Hodgkin lymphoma. The source was peripheral blood mononuclear cells (PBMCs), collected before the fourth cycle of nivolumab. V is TRBV6-1 and J is TRBJ1-2; no definite D call. The CDR3 nucleotides are TGTGCCAGCTACTCGGGAGTGGGCGGCTACACCTTC. Amino acid sequence: CASYSGVGGYTF.